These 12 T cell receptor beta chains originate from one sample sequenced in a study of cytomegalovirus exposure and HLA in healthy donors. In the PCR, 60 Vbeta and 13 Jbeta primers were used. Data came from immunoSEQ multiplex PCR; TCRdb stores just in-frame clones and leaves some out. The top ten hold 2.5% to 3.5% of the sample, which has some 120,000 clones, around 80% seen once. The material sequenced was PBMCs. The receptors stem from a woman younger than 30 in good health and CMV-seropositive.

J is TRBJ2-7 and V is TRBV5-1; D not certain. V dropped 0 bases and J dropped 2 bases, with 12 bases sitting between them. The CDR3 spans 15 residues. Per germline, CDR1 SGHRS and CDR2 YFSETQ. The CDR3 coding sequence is TGCGCCAGCAGCTTGGGTAGGAGCGATCCCTACGAGCAGTACTTC. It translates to CASSLGRSDPYEQYF.

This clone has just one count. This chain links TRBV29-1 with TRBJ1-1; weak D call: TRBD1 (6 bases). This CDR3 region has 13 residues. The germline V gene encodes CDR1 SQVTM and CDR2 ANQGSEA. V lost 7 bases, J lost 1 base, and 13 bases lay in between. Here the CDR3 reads CSAAQGTNTEAFF. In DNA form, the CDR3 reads TGCAGCGCTGCACAGGGAACGAACACTGAAGCTTTCTTT.

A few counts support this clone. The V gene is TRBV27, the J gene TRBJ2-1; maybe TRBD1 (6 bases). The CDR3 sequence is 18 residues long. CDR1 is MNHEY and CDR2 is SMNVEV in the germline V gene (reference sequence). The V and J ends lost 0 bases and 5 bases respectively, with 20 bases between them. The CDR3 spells CASSLSPRTAVLDNEQFF. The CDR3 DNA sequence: TGTGCCAGCAGTTTATCCCCTAGGACAGCCGTATTGGACAATGAGCAGTTCTTC.

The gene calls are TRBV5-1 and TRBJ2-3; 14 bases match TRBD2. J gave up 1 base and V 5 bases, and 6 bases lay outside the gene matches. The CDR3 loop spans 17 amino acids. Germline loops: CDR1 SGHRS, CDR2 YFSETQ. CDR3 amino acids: CASRAGTSGGRTDTQYF. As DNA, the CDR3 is TGCGCCAGCAGGGCCGGGACTAGCGGGGGCCGCACAGATACGCAGTATTTT.

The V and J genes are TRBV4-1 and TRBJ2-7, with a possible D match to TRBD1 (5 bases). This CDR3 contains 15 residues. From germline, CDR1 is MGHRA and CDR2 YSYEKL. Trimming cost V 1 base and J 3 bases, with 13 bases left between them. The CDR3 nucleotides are TGCGCCAGCAGCCAAGTACAGGATTCATACTACGAGCAGTACTTC. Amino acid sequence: CASSQVQDSYYEQYF.

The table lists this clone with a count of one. CDR3 coding DNA: TGTGCCAGCAGCCCAAAATTCGGTTCGGACGAGCAGTACTTC. Protein: CASSPKFGSDEQYF. The chain recombines TRBV7-3 with TRBJ2-7; D is undetermined. The V gene lost 5 bases and the J gene lost 5 bases, with 16 bases spanning the gap. Germline CDR1 and CDR2: SGHTA and FQGTGA. This CDR3 region has 14 residues.

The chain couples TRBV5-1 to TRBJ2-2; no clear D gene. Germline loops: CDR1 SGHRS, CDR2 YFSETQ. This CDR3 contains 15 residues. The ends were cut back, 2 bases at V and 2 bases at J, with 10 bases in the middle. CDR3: CASSFRGINTGELFF. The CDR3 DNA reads TGCGCCAGCAGCTTTAGAGGAATAAACACCGGGGAGCTGTTTTTT. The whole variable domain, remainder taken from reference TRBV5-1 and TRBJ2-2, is KAGVTQTPRYLIKTRGQQVTLSCSPISGHRSVSWYQQTPGQGLQFLFEYFSETQRNKGNFPGRFSGRQFSNSRSEMNVSTLELGDSALYLCASSFRGINTGELFFGEGSRLTVL.

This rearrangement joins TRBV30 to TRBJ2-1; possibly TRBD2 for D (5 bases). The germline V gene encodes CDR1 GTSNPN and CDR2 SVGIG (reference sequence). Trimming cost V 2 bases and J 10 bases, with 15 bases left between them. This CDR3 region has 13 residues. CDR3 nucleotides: TGTGCCTGGAGTAGCGGCAAAAACGGGGAGCAGTTCTTC. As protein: CAWSSGKNGEQFF.

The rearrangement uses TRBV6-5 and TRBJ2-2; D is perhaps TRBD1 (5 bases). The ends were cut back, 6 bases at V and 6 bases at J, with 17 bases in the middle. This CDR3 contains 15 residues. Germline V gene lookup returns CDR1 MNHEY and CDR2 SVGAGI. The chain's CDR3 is CASRVPGSRAGELFF. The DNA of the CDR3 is TGTGCCAGCAGAGTGCCAGGGTCCCGGGCCGGGGAGCTGTTTTTT.

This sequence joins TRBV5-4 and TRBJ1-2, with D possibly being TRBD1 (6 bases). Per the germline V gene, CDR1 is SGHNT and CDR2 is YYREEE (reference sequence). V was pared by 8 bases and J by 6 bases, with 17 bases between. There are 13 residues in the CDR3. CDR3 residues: CASISRDKDGYTF. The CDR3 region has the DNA TGTGCCAGTATAAGCCGGGACAAGGATGGCTACACCTTC. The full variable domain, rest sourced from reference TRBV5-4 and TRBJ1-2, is ETGVTQSPTHLIKTRGQQVTLRCSSQSGHNTVSWYQQALGQGPQFIFQYYREEENGRGNFPPRFSGLQFPNYSSELNVNALELDDSALYLCASISRDKDGYTFGSGTRLTVV.

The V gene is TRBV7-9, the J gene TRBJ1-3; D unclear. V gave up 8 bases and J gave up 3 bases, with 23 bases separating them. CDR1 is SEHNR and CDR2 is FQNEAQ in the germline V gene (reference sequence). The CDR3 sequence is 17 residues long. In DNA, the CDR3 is TGTGCCAGCTGGCCAGGCCCTTTAGAAGGTCGTGGAAACACCATATATTTT. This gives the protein CASWPGPLEGRGNTIYF.

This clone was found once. CDR3 bases: TGTGCCAGCAGCCTCGGACTAACACGAGGGTGGAATGAGCAGTTCTTC. Amino acid sequence: CASSLGLTRGWNEQFF. The chain links TRBV5-8 to TRBJ2-1; D may be TRBD2 (6 bases). This CDR3 spans 16 amino acids. CDR1 and CDR2 (germline): SGHTS, YDEGEE. V lost 4 bases to trimming and J lost 7 bases, with 21 bases between them.